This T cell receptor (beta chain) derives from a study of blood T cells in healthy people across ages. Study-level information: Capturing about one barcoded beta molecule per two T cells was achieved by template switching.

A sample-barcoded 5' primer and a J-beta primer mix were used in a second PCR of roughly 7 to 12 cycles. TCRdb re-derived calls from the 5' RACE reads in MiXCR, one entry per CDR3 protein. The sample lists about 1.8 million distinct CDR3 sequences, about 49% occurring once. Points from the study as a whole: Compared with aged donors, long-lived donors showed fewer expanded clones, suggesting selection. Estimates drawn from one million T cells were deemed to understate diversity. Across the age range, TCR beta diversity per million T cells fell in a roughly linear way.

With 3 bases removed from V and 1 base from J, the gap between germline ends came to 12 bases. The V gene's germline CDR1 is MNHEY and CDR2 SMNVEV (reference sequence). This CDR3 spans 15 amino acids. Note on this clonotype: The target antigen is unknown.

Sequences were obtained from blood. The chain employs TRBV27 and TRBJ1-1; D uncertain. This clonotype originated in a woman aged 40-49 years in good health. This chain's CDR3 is CASSFANRPNTEAFF. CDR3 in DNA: TGTGCCAGCAGTTTCGCCAACCGACCGAACACTGAAGCTTTCTTT.